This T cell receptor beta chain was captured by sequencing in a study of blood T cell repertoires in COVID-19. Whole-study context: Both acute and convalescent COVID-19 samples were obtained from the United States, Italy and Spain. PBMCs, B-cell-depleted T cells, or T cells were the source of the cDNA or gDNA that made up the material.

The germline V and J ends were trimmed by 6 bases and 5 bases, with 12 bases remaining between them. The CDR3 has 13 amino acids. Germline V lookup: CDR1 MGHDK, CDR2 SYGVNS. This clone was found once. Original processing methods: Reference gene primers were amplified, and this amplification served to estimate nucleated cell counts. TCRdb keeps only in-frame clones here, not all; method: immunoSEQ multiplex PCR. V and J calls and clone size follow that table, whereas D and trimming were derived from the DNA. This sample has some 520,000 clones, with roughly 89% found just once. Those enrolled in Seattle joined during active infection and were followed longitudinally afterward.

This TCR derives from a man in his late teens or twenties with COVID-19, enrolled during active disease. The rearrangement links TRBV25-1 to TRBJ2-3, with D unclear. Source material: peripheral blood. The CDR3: CASRRAVVDTQYF. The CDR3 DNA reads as TGTGCCAGCAGACGCGCGGTTGTAGATACGCAGTATTTT.